The present entry profiles one TCR beta chain with its context. Its cognate antigen is unknown. This specimen belongs to a study of CD4 T cells in relation to SARS-CoV-2 and coronaviruses. Looking at the study overall: PBMCs were cultured with antigen for roughly 10 days before TCR beta sequencing.

Unexposed donor CD4+ T cells date from about 2011-2018, before the COVID-19 pandemic. CD4+ T cells were isolated from the cells after around 9 days of culture. The repertoire was sequenced with immunoSEQ multiplex PCR; TCRdb's copy has only in-frame clones and lacks some. The sample comprises 15,000 to 20,000 clones, approximately 80% of which are singletons, and approximately 26% rests with the top ten. The sequenced material came from CD4+ T cells from PBMCs, cultured in vitro. This TCR derives from a human donor in good health.

CDR3 coding DNA: TGCGCCAGCAGTGCCGCTAGCGGGAGCCCAGATACGCAGTATTTT. This encodes CASSAASGSPDTQYF. V usage is TRBV10-2 and J usage is TRBJ2-3, with 10 bases aligning to TRBD2. Germline CDR1 WSHSY, CDR2 SAAADI. V shed 4 bases, J shed 4 bases, and the junction held 5 bases outside the gene matches. This CDR3 is built from 15 residues.